This T cell receptor (beta chain) stems from a study of CD8+ T cells in alopecia areata. Investigators isolated RNA and reverse transcribed it into cDNA to act as the sequencing template. Only in-frame clones appear in the TCRdb table, and some are missing; sequencing was by immunoSEQ multiplex PCR. In the table there are over 100,000 clones, around 49% of which are singletons. Germline-derived CDR1 and CDR2 are LNHNV and YYDKDF (reference sequence). The CDR3 totals 14 residues. V lost 3 bases and J 3 bases, leaving 10 bases between the germline ends. The chain has TRBV15 and TRBJ2-3; maybe TRBD1 (5 bases). The sequencing used CD8+ T cells sorted from blood, collected at week 0. The TCR sequence derives from a human donor with alopecia areata. The CDR3 DNA reads as TGTGCCACCAGCAGGCAGGGTGGGACAGATACGCAGTATTTT. Translated: CATSRQGGTDTQYF.